Below, 20 T cell receptor beta chains from the same sample are listed, as sequenced in a study of post-analysis software for immune sequencing data. Broader study findings: TRBV5-6, TRBV5-1 and TRBV20-1 were among roughly five TRBV segments more frequent in patients than controls.

No antigen is known for these receptors. Libraries were made from TCR beta cDNA, and they carried unique molecular identifiers. TCRdb called the PCR reads again in MiXCR, with one record for every CDR3 protein. The data hold about 540,000 distinct CDR3 sequences, with less than 40% observed a single time. Sample: blood. The receptors come from a girl aged 2-17 years with multiple sclerosis.

Worth noting for this clonotype: The junction and the germline gene differ at one end; a read error may be behind it. The CDR3 bases are TGTACCAGCAGTGAATCTGGAGGGGGCCTTGGAAATCAGCCCCAGCATTTT. This encodes CTSSESGGGLGNQPQHF. The V and J genes are TRBV25-1 and TRBJ1-5; 7 nucleotides line up with TRBD1. The CDR3 totals 17 residues. Germline V CDR1 and CDR2: MGHDK, SYGVNS.

J is TRBJ2-1 and V is TRBV9; no clear D gene. V lost 2 bases, J lost 4 bases, and 10 bases lay in between. The CDR3 has 14 amino acids. CDR1 is SGDLS and CDR2 is YYNGEE in the germline V gene. CDR3 amino acids: CASSVHFSYNEQFF. DNA for the CDR3: TGTGCCAGCAGCGTCCACTTCTCTTACAATGAGCAGTTCTTC.

The chain uses TRBV20-1 and TRBJ1-1; D remains unclear. CDR1 is DFQATT and CDR2 is SNEGSKA in the germline V gene (reference sequence). Trimming removed 5 bases at V and 1 base at J, with 11 bases between. This CDR3 has 13 amino acids. In DNA form, the CDR3 reads TGCAGTGCTTTTAGGGCAGGGAACACTGAAGCTTTCTTT. Translation gives CSAFRAGNTEAFF.

The chain joins TRBV2 to TRBJ1-5; no clear D gene. With 2 bases removed from V and 10 bases from J, the gap between germline ends came to 12 bases. In germline, CDR1 is SNHLY, CDR2 FYNNEI. The CDR3 has 13 residues. This chain's CDR3 is CASSETAIGPQHF. CDR3 DNA sequence: TGTGCCAGCAGTGAAACAGCTATTGGTCCCCAGCATTTT.

This clonotype occurred a few times. This chain connects TRBV12-3 or TRBV12-4 to TRBJ1-5; 10 nucleotides align to TRBD1. The CDR3 sequence is 17 residues long. Trimming at V came to 1 base and at J to 6 bases, leaving 9 bases not matched to a gene. As DNA, the CDR3 is TGTGCCAGCAGTTTAGGGCCCGACAGGGGGCAGGTTCAGCCCCAGCATTTT. This sequence encodes CASSLGPDRGQVQPQHF.

This clonotype was picked up a small number of times. The chain couples TRBV5-1 to TRBJ2-2; D gene uncertain. CDR3 length: 15 amino acids. The V end lost 4 bases, the J end lost 1 base, and 11 bases lay between the germline ends. CDR1 is SGHRS and CDR2 is YFSETQ in the germline V gene. The CDR3: CASSPTVLNTGELFF. The CDR3, as DNA: TGCGCCAGCAGCCCGACTGTCCTGAACACCGGGGAGCTGTTTTTT.

With regard to this clonotype: An end of the junction does not agree with germline; a read error may underlie this. The chain links TRBV28 to TRBJ2-6; D is perhaps TRBD1 or TRBD2 (6 bases each). CDR1 and CDR2 (germline): MDHEN, SYDVKM. The CDR3 is 15 residues long. CDR3 sequence (DNA): TGTGCCAGCAGTTTCTCGGGGGCTGGGGCCAACATCCTGACTTTC. Its protein product is CASSFSGAGANILTF.

The chain couples TRBV2 to TRBJ2-2; no reliable D call. The CDR3 runs to 14 residues. V shed 5 bases and J shed 4 bases, with 11 bases lying between them. The V gene's germline CDR1 is SNHLY and CDR2 FYNNEI. The CDR3 protein is CASSLTDITGELFF. CDR3 nucleotide sequence: TGTGCCAGCAGTCTAACTGATATCACCGGGGAGCTGTTTTTT.

This chain uses TRBV19 with TRBJ1-2; possibly TRBD1 for D (5 bases). The CDR3 contains 15 residues. With 3 bases removed from V and 0 bases from J, the gap between germline ends came to 11 bases. Germline CDR1 reads LNHDA; CDR2 reads SQIVND (reference sequence). The CDR3 DNA is TGTGCCAGTAGTATCCAAAGGGACTCTAACTATGGCTACACCTTC. Amino acids: CASSIQRDSNYGYTF.

The chain joins TRBV6-5 to TRBJ2-7; 7 positions match TRBD1. CDR1 and CDR2 (germline): MNHEY, SVGAGI. The ends lost 7 bases at V and 3 bases at J; junction bases unmatched: 9. The CDR3 loop spans 14 amino acids. The CDR3 protein is CASKRQGVYYEQYF. CDR3 nucleotide sequence: TGTGCCAGCAAACGACAGGGTGTCTACTACGAGCAGTACTTC.

By frequency in the sample, this clonotype is medium-sized. The J gene is TRBJ2-1, the V gene TRBV9, with 16 positions matching TRBD2. V trimming: 7 bases; J trimming: 9 bases; junction bases outside the gene matches: 1. CDR1 is SGDLS and CDR2 is YYNGEE in the germline V gene. The CDR3 totals 13 residues. The CDR3 nucleotides read TGTGCCAGCGGGACTAGCGGGGGGGGTGAGCAGTTCTTC. Its translation is CASGTSGGGEQFF.

This clonotype was observed a few times. This chain links TRBV4-1 with TRBJ2-1; TRBD2 matches 8 bases. The V and J ends lost 5 bases and 8 bases, in that order; junction bases with no gene match: 5. The CDR3 loop spans 13 amino acids. Germline V gene sequence: CDR1 MGHRA, CDR2 YSYEKL. In DNA, the CDR3 is TGCGCCAGCAGCGGCTCCGGGGGGGATGAGCAGTTCTTC. Amino acid sequence: CASSGSGGDEQFF.

With respect to this clonotype: This CDR3 fails to terminate in the conserved phenylalanine or tryptophan, so it likely reflects a read error. The chain employs TRBV5-1 and TRBJ2-3; D perhaps matches TRBD1 (5 bases). The CDR3 runs 14 residues. Looked up from germline, CDR1 is SGHRS and CDR2 is YFSETQ. The V gene lost 4 bases and the J gene lost 6 bases, with 15 bases spanning the gap. CDR3 loop: CASSGWGPWDTQYC. In DNA form, the CDR3 reads TGCGCCAGCAGCGGATGGGGCCCTTGGGATACGCAGTATTGT.

This clonotype came up a few times. This rearrangement joins TRBV20-1 to TRBJ1-2; D may be TRBD1 (6 bases). CDR3 size: 14 residues. Germline V CDR1 and CDR2: DFQATT, SNEGSKA (reference sequence). The CDR3 DNA reads TGCAGGCACCCAGGGACACCCCCCAACTATGGCTACACCTTC. This codes for CRHPGTPPNYGYTF.

This clonotype occurred a few times. The chain recombines TRBV7-8 with TRBJ2-7; D call uncertain. The CDR3 loop spans 14 amino acids. The ends were cut back, 1 base at V and 4 bases at J, with 11 bases in the middle. The germline V gene encodes CDR1 SGHVS and CDR2 FQNEAQ. DNA for the CDR3: TGTGCCAGCAGCTTAGGTCAGGCCCATTACGAGCAGTACTTC. Protein sequence: CASSLGQAHYEQYF.

This clonotype appeared a few times. The chain combines TRBV4-1 with TRBJ2-6; 7 nucleotides line up with TRBD1. The CDR3 sequence is 18 residues long. After removal of 5 bases from V and 0 bases from J, the junction contained 10 bases not matched to a gene. In germline, CDR1 is MGHRA, CDR2 YSYEKL. CDR3 nucleotide sequence: TGCGCCAGCAGCATATCTGGACAGGCGAACTCTGGGGCCAACGTCCTGACTTTC. This gives the protein CASSISGQANSGANVLTF.

V gene TRBV7-8 combines with J gene TRBJ1-5; D ambiguous. Germline V CDR1 and CDR2: SGHVS, FQNEAQ. The V end lost 4 bases, the J end lost 3 bases, and 10 bases lay between the germline ends. The length of the CDR3 is 14 residues. This CDR3 reads CASSSPPYNQPQHF. CDR3 sequence (DNA): TGTGCCAGCAGCTCCCCTCCGTACAATCAGCCCCAGCATTTT.

The chain employs TRBV10-3 and TRBJ2-5; D may be TRBD1 or TRBD2 (5 bases each). Germline V CDR1 and CDR2: ENHRY, SYGVKD. The CDR3 contains 14 residues. V dropped 3 bases and J dropped 1 base, with 9 bases sitting between them. The CDR3 loop reads CAISDGTIQETQYF. As DNA, the CDR3 is TGTGCCATCAGTGATGGGACGATCCAAGAGACCCAGTACTTC.

The chain recombines TRBV10-3 with TRBJ2-5; 9 bases line up with TRBD2. The germline V gene has CDR1 ENHRY and CDR2 SYGVKD. V lost 4 bases and J lost 0; bases outside the gene matches: 3. This CDR3 region has 15 residues. The CDR3 DNA sequence: TGTGCCATCAGTGGTAGCGGGGGTTACCAAGAGACCCAGTACTTC. It is translated as CAISGSGGYQETQYF.

The chain joins TRBV16 to TRBJ1-1, with 11 bases fitting TRBD1. This CDR3 spans 19 amino acids. With V trimmed by 2 bases and J by 5 bases, 16 bases remained unmatched. Per germline, CDR1 KGHSY and CDR2 FQNENV. CDR3 bases: TGTGCCAGCAGCCAACGGACAGGGGGCTCGCATATAAGAATGACTGAAGCTTTCTTT. As protein: CASSQRTGGSHIRMTEAFF.